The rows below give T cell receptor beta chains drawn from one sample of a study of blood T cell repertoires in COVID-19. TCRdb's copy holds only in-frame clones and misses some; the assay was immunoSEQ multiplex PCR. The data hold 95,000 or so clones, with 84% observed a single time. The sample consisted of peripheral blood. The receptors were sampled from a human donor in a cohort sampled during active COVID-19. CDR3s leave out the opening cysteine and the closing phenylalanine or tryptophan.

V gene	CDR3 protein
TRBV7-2	ASSLDVLRGQPQH
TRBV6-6	ASRSSGQTYEQY
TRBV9	ASSGGLWAPTDTQY
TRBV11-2	ASSLSSDQETQY
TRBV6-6	ASRPSGGYNEQF
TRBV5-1	ASSPGQAKDTQY
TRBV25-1	ASAGAMNTEAF
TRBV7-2	ASSSRVFGQGGQPQH
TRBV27	ASSSGQVYTEAF
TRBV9	ASSVGLAGDQETQY
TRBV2	ASSLIGLAGARNEQF
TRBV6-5	ASSYAQDTDTQY
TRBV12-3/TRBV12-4	ASNSQGFSEAF
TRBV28	ASSPSGQGISGNTIY
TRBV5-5	ASSGGQGTYGYT
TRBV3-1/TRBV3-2	ASSQVFSEQY
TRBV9	ASSVGSPQETQY